These 32 T cell receptor beta chains were all obtained from the same sample, sequenced in a study of human T cells and chemical hapten exposure. One entry per CDR3 protein results from TCRdb running MiXCR on the RACE reads. The sample holds over 300,000 distinct CDR3 sequences; 4% to 6% are singletons and the top ten take 2.6%. Time point: pre-sensitization, week 0. Described treatment: therapeutic diphenylcyclopropenone sensitization with weekly scalp DPC. Material: whole blood, obtained in connection with sensitization to the hapten diphenylcyclopropenone (DPC). These receptors came from a woman between 50 and 59 years old with alopecia areata. Some clones in this sample may be carry-over from other donors' samples.

This clonotype was detected many times. This rearrangement joins TRBV4-2 to TRBJ2-1; 10 bases line up with TRBD2. The V gene's germline CDR1 is LGHNA and CDR2 YNFKEQ. The CDR3 has 15 amino acids. V shed 0 bases and J 8 bases; nucleotides not matched to a gene: 4. DNA of the CDR3: TGTGCCAGCAGCCAAGACAAGGGACTAGCGTATGAGCAGTTCTTC. Its translation is CASSQDKGLAYEQFF.

This clonotype was detected a few times. This chain joins TRBV9 and TRBJ2-1; D is ambiguous. V was trimmed by 4 bases and J by 6 bases, leaving 8 bases between them. Germline V gene lookup returns CDR1 SGDLS and CDR2 YYNGEE. There are 12 residues in the CDR3. CDR3 DNA sequence: TGTGCCAGCAGCAAGGGTGCCAATGAGCAGTTCTTC. Amino acids: CASSKGANEQFF. Full variable domain (rest looked up from reference TRBV9 and TRBJ2-1): DSGVTQTPKHLITATGQRVTLRCSPRSGDLSVYWYQQSLDQGLQFLIQYYNGEERAKGNILERFSAQQFPDLHSELNLSSLELGDSALYFCASSKGANEQFFGPGTRLTVL.

This clonotype was observed a handful of times. The gene calls are TRBV20-1 and TRBJ2-7; 7 bases agree with TRBD2. After removal of 6 bases from V and 3 bases from J, the junction contained 8 bases not matched to a gene. The CDR3 is 13 amino acids. Germline loops: CDR1 DFQATT, CDR2 SNEGSKA (reference sequence). The CDR3 reads CSAPRAGDYEQYF. As DNA, the CDR3 is TGCAGTGCCCCACGGGCGGGAGACTACGAGCAGTACTTC.

This clonotype was seen repeatedly, ten times or more. The chain combines TRBV28 with TRBJ2-1, with 7 bases identical to TRBD1. CDR3 length equals 14 residues. CDR1 and CDR2 from the germline V gene are MDHEN and SYDVKM. J lost 14 bases, V lost 2 bases, and 12 bases had no gene match. The CDR3 bases are TGTGCCAGCAGTTTAACAGGGGCTACACTGCAGGAGTTCTTC. Its translation is CASSLTGATLQEFF.

Regarding this clonotype: This may come from a read error, since a much larger clone is one base off. The CDR3: CSVPGTSGMHSYEKYF. In nucleotides, the CDR3 is TGCAGTGTCCCCGGGACTAGCGGGATGCACTCCTACGAGAAGTACTTC. The rearrangement uses TRBV20-1 and TRBJ2-7; TRBD2 agrees at 13 bases. Germline-derived CDR1 and CDR2 are DFQATT and SNEGSKA (reference sequence). The CDR3 has 16 amino acids.

This clonotype was seen at least ten times. This rearrangement joins TRBV12-5 to TRBJ2-5; D call uncertain. The V end lost 5 bases, the J end lost 3 bases, and 7 bases lay between the germline ends. The CDR3 totals 12 residues. CDR1 and CDR2 from the germline V gene are LGHNT and FRNRAP. The CDR3 coding sequence is TGTGCTAGTGGTATCGAAGAAGAGACCCAGTACTTC. This encodes CASGIEEETQYF.

Many counts were recorded for this clonotype. The rearrangement uses TRBV6-5 and TRBJ2-3; a possible D gene is TRBD1 (6 bases). Germline-derived CDR1 and CDR2 are MNHEY and SVGAGI. V lost 5 bases to trimming and J lost 5 bases, with 11 bases between them. CDR3 length: 13 amino acids. The CDR3 region is CASSTGQRDTQYF. CDR3 in DNA: TGTGCCAGCAGTACAGGACAGCGAGATACGCAGTATTTT.

This clonotype appeared many times. The chain has TRBV12-3 or TRBV12-4 and TRBJ1-1; D is possibly TRBD1 (6 bases). V dropped 2 bases and J dropped 7 bases, with 14 bases sitting between them. CDR3 length: 14 amino acids. CDR3 nucleotides: TGTGCCAGCAGTTTACTCACGGGGGCGAGTGAAGCTTTCTTT. This codes for CASSLLTGASEAFF.

This clonotype was detected only a few times. The V gene is TRBV7-6, the J gene TRBJ2-2, with TRBD2 matching over 7 bases. The length of the CDR3 is 14 residues. Germline CDR1 SGHVS, CDR2 FNYEAQ. V lost 4 bases to trimming and J lost 4 bases; unmatched junction nucleotides: 3. CDR3 amino acids: CASSSTSVTGELFF. In nucleotides, the CDR3 is TGTGCCAGCAGCTCTACTAGCGTCACCGGGGAGCTGTTTTTT.

This clonotype was seen only a few times. The chain has TRBV6-9 and TRBJ1-3; D gene unclear. Trimming pared 10 bases from V and 0 bases from J, leaving 13 bases between. Germline CDR1 is MNHGY and CDR2 is SVAAGI. CDR3 length equals 14 residues. The CDR3 spells CANGPGYSGNTIYF. The CDR3 bases are TGTGCCAACGGGCCAGGTTACTCTGGAAACACCATATATTTT.

This clonotype was seen repeatedly, ten times or more. This chain joins TRBV27 and TRBJ1-6; 10 positions match TRBD1. Germline CDR1 reads MNHEY; CDR2 reads SMNVEV (reference sequence). V lost 5 bases to trimming and J lost 11 bases; unmatched junction nucleotides: 6. There are 14 residues in the CDR3. The CDR3 protein is CASSLGQGRTPLHF. The CDR3 DNA reads TGTGCCAGCAGTCTGGGACAGGGGAGGACACCCCTCCACTTT.

This clonotype was recorded many times. The V call is TRBV12-3 or TRBV12-4, the J call TRBJ2-1; D gene unclear. Between the trimmed V and J ends, which lost 7 bases and 5 bases, there was a span of 9 bases. This CDR3 is 12 amino acids long. The CDR3 DNA sequence: TGTGCCAGCATGACCAGCCACAATGAGCAGTTCTTC. Translating gives CASMTSHNEQFF.

Ten or more counts support this clonotype. The V and J genes are TRBV7-6 and TRBJ2-3, with D possibly being TRBD1 or TRBD2 (5 bases each). The CDR3 spans 13 residues. CDR1 SGHVS and CDR2 FNYEAQ come from the germline V gene. V gave up 4 bases and J gave up 2 bases, with 7 bases separating them. The CDR3 sequence: CASSSGATDTQYF. The CDR3 coding sequence is TGTGCCAGCAGCTCCGGGGCCACAGATACGCAGTATTTT. Variable domain in full (rest from reference TRBV7-6 and TRBJ2-3): GAGVSQSPRYKVTKRGQDVALRCDPISGHVSLYWYRQALGQGPEFLTYFNYEAQQDKSGLPNDRFSAERPEGSISTLTIQRTEQRDSAMYRCASSSGATDTQYFGPGTRLTVL.

This clonotype was picked up many times. The rearrangement joins TRBV7-6 to TRBJ2-6; 8 positions match TRBD1. The germline V gene has CDR1 SGHVS and CDR2 FNYEAQ. The junction had 4 bases not matched to a gene; V was cut back by 4 bases and J by 8 bases. There are 14 residues in the CDR3. This CDR3 reads CASSSRQGSNVLTF. For the CDR3, the DNA is TGTGCCAGCAGCTCACGACAGGGGTCCAACGTCCTGACTTTC.

This clonotype was seen ten or more times. The chain joins TRBV29-1 to TRBJ1-2; no reliable D call. V lost 7 bases to trimming and J lost 0 bases, with 9 bases between them. This CDR3 has 12 residues. Germline assignment: CDR1 SQVTM and CDR2 ANQGSEA. The CDR3 DNA sequence: TGCAGCGCCAGGCCCACTAACTATGGCTACACCTTC. It encodes CSARPTNYGYTF.

This clonotype was picked up many times. The V and J genes are TRBV10-3 and TRBJ2-3; 8 bases line up with TRBD2. Germline CDR1 ENHRY, CDR2 SYGVKD. The J segment lost 1 base and the V segment lost 0 bases, leaving 3 bases of the junction unmatched. The CDR3 runs to 16 residues. Here the CDR3 reads CAISESEGLGTDTQYF. DNA for the CDR3: TGTGCCATCAGTGAGTCGGAGGGACTAGGCACAGATACGCAGTATTTT.

Many counts were recorded for this clonotype. The J gene is TRBJ1-4, the V gene TRBV3-1; D call uncertain. CDR1 is LGHDT and CDR2 is YNNKEL in the germline V gene (reference sequence). V was pared by 0 bases and J by 4 bases, with 12 bases between. The CDR3 runs 16 residues. CDR3 nucleotide sequence: TGTGCCAGCAGCCAAGATCAGGAGGGCGTTAATGAAAAACTGTTTTTT. As protein: CASSQDQEGVNEKLFF.

V gene TRBV6-1 combines with J gene TRBJ2-1, with a possible D match to TRBD2 (6 bases). The length of the CDR3 is 16 residues. Trimming took 3 bases from V and 2 from J, leaving 14 bases between them. The germline CDR1 and CDR2 sequences are MNHNS and SASEGT. As DNA, the CDR3 is TGTGCCAGCAGTGAGAATCCGGGAGTCCCCTACAATGAGCAGTTCTTC. Protein product: CASSENPGVPYNEQFF.

The chain links TRBV7-2 to TRBJ2-4; D possibly corresponds to TRBD1 (6 bases). Germline V gene lookup returns CDR1 SGHTA and CDR2 FQGNSA. CDR3 length: 14 residues. The V end lost 5 bases, the J end lost 7 bases, and 15 bases lay between the germline ends. The CDR3 region has the DNA TGTGCCAGCAGCCCCGACAGGTGGGGGAACATTCAGTACTTC. This codes for CASSPDRWGNIQYF.

This clonotype was picked up many times. V usage is TRBV6-5 and J usage is TRBJ1-5; D not certain. This CDR3 is 14 amino acids long. The germline CDR1 and CDR2 sequences are MNHEY and SVGAGI. Trimming left V 0 bases short and J 1 base short, with 4 bases between. The CDR3 spells CASSYSGSNQPQHF. The DNA for the CDR3 is TGTGCCAGCAGTTACTCTGGGAGCAATCAGCCCCAGCATTTT.

This clonotype has more than one count but fewer than ten. The CDR3 DNA sequence: TGCAGCGGAGAGGACAGGTCGAACACTGAAGCTTTCTTT. This codes for CSGEDRSNTEAFF. V and J are TRBV29-1 and TRBJ1-1; 7 bases fit TRBD1. This CDR3 has 13 amino acids. CDR1 is SQVTM and CDR2 is ANQGSEA in the germline V gene. The V segment lost 7 bases and the J segment 1 base; nucleotides outside the gene matches: 6.

This clonotype showed up just a few times. This chain links TRBV27 with TRBJ2-7; 9 bases are a match to TRBD2. The CDR3 consists of 14 residues. The V segment lost 6 bases and the J segment 0 bases; nucleotides outside the gene matches: 3. Germline-derived CDR1 and CDR2 are MNHEY and SMNVEV (reference sequence). The CDR3 bases are TGTGCCAGCAGAGGCGGGAGGGGCTCCTACGAGCAGTACTTC. This sequence encodes CASRGGRGSYEQYF.

This clonotype has ten or more counts. The chain couples TRBV10-3 to TRBJ1-1; no clear D. The CDR3 runs to 15 residues. Germline lookup yields CDR1 ENHRY and CDR2 SYGVKD. The V end lost 2 bases, the J end lost 5 bases, and 15 bases lay between the germline ends. The CDR3: CAISESRGVGTEAFF. The CDR3 nucleotides are TGTGCCATCAGTGAGAGCCGGGGAGTCGGAACTGAAGCTTTCTTT.

Many counts were recorded for this clonotype. The J gene is TRBJ2-5, the V gene TRBV6-5; 10 nucleotides line up with TRBD2. The V gene's germline CDR1 is MNHEY and CDR2 SVGAGI. Losses at the gene ends were 6 bases for V and 6 bases for J; bases not matched to a gene: 16. The CDR3 consists of 17 residues. CDR3 loop: CASSMGASGSGRKTQYF. The CDR3 bases are TGTGCCAGCAGCATGGGGGCTAGCGGGAGTGGGAGAAAGACCCAGTACTTC.

This clonotype was recorded many times. In DNA, the CDR3 is TGTGCCAGCTCCCCCCCATCCCAGTTGGATACGCAGTATTTT. Its translation is CASSPPSQLDTQYF. The rearrangement links TRBV18 to TRBJ2-3; no clear D. V was cut by 6 bases and J by 6 bases, with 16 bases left in between. The CDR3 loop spans 14 amino acids. Germline V lookup: CDR1 KGHSH, CDR2 LQKENI.

V usage is TRBV9 and J usage is TRBJ1-1; D unclear. This CDR3 has 14 residues. The V gene lost 0 bases and the J gene lost 1 base, with 7 bases spanning the gap. CDR1 and CDR2 from the germline V gene are SGDLS and YYNGEE. This CDR3 is CASSVGAENTEAFF. Written as DNA, the CDR3 is TGTGCCAGCAGCGTAGGCGCGGAGAACACTGAAGCTTTCTTT.

Many counts were recorded for this clonotype. The J gene is TRBJ2-1, the V gene TRBV9; D is ambiguous. Trimming left V 4 bases short and J 3 bases short, with 11 bases between. The germline gives CDR1 SGDLS, CDR2 YYNGEE. The length of the CDR3 is 14 residues. As DNA, the CDR3 is TGTGCCAGCAGCCCCTCGGTTAGCTACAATGAGCAGTTCTTC. This encodes CASSPSVSYNEQFF.

CDR3 sequence reads: CASSPPRQASRELFF. The CDR3 region has the DNA TGTGCCAGCAGCCCCCCGAGACAGGCTTCCCGGGAGCTGTTTTTT. The V gene is TRBV7-9, the J gene TRBJ2-2, with D tentatively TRBD1 (6 bases). The V gene's germline CDR1 is SEHNR and CDR2 FQNEAQ (reference sequence). The V end lost 5 bases, the J end lost 9 bases, and 19 bases lay between the germline ends. The CDR3 covers 15 residues.

This clonotype has a count of ten or more. J is TRBJ2-2 and V is TRBV6-6; perhaps TRBD2 as D (5 bases). V was trimmed by 1 base and J by 0 bases, leaving 9 bases between them. CDR1 is MNHNY and CDR2 is SVGAGI in the germline V gene (reference sequence). The CDR3 extends over 16 amino acids. The CDR3: CASSYLDFTNTGELFF. Here the CDR3 DNA reads TGTGCCAGCAGTTACTTGGACTTTACGAACACCGGGGAGCTGTTTTTT.

This clonotype appeared a few times. The J gene is TRBJ2-2, the V gene TRBV7-6; no firm D call. The CDR3 is 12 amino acids. Trimming pared 1 base from V and 8 bases from J, leaving 5 bases between. In germline, CDR1 is SGHVS, CDR2 FNYEAQ. CDR3 coding DNA: TGTGCCAGCAGCTTAGACCTGGGGGAGCTGTTTTTT. Its protein product is CASSLDLGELFF.

The V and J genes are TRBV27 and TRBJ1-1; D is ambiguous. The ends were cut back, 0 bases at V and 5 bases at J, with 7 bases in the middle. This CDR3 has 13 amino acids. The germline V gene encodes CDR1 MNHEY and CDR2 SMNVEV (reference sequence). CDR3 coding DNA: TGTGCCAGCAGTTTATCGAGGGCTACTGAAGCTTTCTTT. Translating gives CASSLSRATEAFF.

This clonotype has at least ten counts. The V call is TRBV12-3 or TRBV12-4, the J call TRBJ2-1; the D gene is possibly TRBD2 (7 bases). Trimming left V 9 bases short and J 7 bases short, with 16 bases between. This CDR3 contains 13 residues. CDR3 sequence: CASSGGEVNEQFF. The CDR3 nucleotides read TGTGCCAGTTCGGGGGGCGAGGTGAATGAGCAGTTCTTC.